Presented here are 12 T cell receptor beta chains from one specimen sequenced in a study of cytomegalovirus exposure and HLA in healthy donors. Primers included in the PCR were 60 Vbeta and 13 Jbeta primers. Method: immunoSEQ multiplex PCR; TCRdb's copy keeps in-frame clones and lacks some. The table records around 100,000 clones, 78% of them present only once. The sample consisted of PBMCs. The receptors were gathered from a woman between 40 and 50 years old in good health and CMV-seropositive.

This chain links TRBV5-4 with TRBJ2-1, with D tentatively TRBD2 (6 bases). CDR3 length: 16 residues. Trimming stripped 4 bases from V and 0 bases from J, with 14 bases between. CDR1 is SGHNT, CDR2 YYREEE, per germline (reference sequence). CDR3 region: CASSAAGGSSYNEQFF. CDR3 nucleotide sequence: TGTGCCAGCAGCGCGGCCGGGGGTAGCTCCTACAATGAGCAGTTCTTC. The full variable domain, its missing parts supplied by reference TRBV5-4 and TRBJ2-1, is ETGVTQSPTHLIKTRGQQVTLRCSSQSGHNTVSWYQQALGQGPQFIFQYYREEENGRGNFPPRFSGLQFPNYSSELNVNALELDDSALYLCASSAAGGSSYNEQFFGPGTRLTVL.

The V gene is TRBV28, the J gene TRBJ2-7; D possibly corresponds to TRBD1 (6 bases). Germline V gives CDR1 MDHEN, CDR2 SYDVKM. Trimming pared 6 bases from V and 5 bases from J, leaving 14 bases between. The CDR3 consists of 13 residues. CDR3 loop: CASSPGQLNEQYF. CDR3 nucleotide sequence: TGTGCCAGCAGCCCAGGACAGCTTAACGAGCAGTACTTC.

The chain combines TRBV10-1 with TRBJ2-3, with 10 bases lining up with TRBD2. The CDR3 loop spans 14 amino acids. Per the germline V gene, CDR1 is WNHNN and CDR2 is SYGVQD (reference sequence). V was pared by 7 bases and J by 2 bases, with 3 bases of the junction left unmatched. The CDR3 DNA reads TGCGCCAGCACCAGCGGGAGGGACACAGATACGCAGTATTTT. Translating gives CASTSGRDTDTQYF.

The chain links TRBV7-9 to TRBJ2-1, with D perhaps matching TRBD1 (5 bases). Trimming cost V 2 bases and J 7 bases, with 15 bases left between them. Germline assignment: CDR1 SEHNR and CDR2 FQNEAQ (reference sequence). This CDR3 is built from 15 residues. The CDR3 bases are TGTGCCAGCAGCTTAAGCCAGGGCACGGGTAATGAGCAGTTCTTC. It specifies CASSLSQGTGNEQFF.

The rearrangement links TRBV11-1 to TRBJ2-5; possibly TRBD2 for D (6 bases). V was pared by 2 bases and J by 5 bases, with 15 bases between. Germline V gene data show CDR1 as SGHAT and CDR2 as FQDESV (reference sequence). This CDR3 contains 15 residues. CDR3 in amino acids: CASSLIGGKVETQYF. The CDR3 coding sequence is TGTGCCAGCAGCTTAATTGGAGGGAAGGTGGAGACCCAGTACTTC.

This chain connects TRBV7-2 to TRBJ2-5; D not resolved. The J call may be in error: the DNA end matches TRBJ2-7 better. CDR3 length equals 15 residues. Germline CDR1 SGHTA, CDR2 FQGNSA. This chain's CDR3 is CASTMPAETAYEQYF. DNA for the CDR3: TGTGCCAGCACCATGCCTGCGGAGACGGCTTACGAGCAGTACTTC.

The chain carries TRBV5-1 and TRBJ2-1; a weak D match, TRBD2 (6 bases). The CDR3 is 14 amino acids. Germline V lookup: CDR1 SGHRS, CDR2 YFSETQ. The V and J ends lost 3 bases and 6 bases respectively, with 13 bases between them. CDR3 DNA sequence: TGCGCCAGCAGCTCTGGTGGAGGGAGCAATGAGCAGTTCTTC. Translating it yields CASSSGGGSNEQFF.

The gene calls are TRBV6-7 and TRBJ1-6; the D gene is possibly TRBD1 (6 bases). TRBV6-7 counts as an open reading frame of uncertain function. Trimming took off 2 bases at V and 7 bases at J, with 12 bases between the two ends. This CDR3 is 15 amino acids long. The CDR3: CASSYLGQLNSPLHF. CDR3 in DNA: TGTGCCAGCAGTTACCTCGGACAGTTAAATTCACCCCTCCACTTT.

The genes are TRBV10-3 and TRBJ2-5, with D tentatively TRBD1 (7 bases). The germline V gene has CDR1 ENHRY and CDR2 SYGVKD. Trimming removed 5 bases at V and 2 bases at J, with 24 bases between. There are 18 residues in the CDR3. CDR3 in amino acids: CAISPRQGALRGQETQYF. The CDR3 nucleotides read TGTGCCATCAGTCCCCGACAGGGCGCACTGCGGGGACAAGAGACCCAGTACTTC.

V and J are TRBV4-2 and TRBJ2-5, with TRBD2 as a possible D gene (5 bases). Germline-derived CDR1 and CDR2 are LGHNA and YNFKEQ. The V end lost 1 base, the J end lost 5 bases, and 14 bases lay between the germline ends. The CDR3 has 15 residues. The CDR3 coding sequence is TGTGCCAGCAGCCAAGTGGACTCGCTAGGTGAGACCCAGTACTTC. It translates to CASSQVDSLGETQYF.

CDR3 amino acids: CASSVTGEEGQPQHF. The CDR3 DNA reads as TGTGCCAGCAGCGTCACAGGGGAAGAGGGTCAGCCCCAGCATTTT. This chain joins TRBV9 and TRBJ1-5; 7 bases map to TRBD1. Germline CDR1 and CDR2: SGDLS and YYNGEE. CDR3 length equals 15 residues. With V trimmed by 2 bases and J by 6 bases, 8 bases remained unmatched.

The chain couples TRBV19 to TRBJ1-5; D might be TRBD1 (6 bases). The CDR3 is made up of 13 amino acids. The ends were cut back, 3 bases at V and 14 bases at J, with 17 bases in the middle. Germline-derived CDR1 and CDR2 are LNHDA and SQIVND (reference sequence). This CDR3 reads CASSMQGLEPEHF. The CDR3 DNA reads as TGTGCCAGTAGTATGCAGGGGCTTGAGCCTGAGCATTTT.